The clone carrying this T cell receptor (beta chain) was detected a few times. Its target is unknown. This specimen comes from a study of regulatory T cells in long-lasting Graves disease. Background on the study: To qualify as persistent, Graves' disease required over 5 years of antithyroid drugs with positive TSH receptor antibodies. Findings and limits, study-wide: Persistent disease was characterized by preferential usage of TRBV28, TRBJ1-2 and TRBJ2-5.

Library construction for TCR beta used iRepertoire HTBI primers and Arm-PCR of CDR3 regions. Using its own MiXCR run on the multiplex PCR reads, TCRdb lists one record per CDR3 protein. The sample comprises fewer than 450,000 distinct CDR3 sequences, around 24% of which are singletons, and approximately 25% rests with the top ten. Time point indicated: persistent/refractory GD, antithyroid drugs over 5 years with positive TRAb. Researchers made the TCR library from RNA that was extracted from PBMCs. The patient group derived from an endocrinology department in Xi'an, China. About 9.1 milliliters of peripheral blood went into EDTA tubes. CDR3 length equals 16 residues. Trimming cost V 1 base and J 5 bases; bases outside gene matches: 9. Per germline, CDR1 SGHTA and CDR2 FQGNSA.

This chain links TRBV7-2 with TRBJ2-7; 9 bases map to TRBD1. This receptor was taken from a female donor with Graves disease. The sample in question was peripheral blood mononuclear cells (PBMCs), obtained when the disease was refractory, from a patient treated with antithyroid drugs. CDR3 sequence: CASSLVMGGQGHEQYF. In nucleotides, the CDR3 is TGTGCCAGCAGCTTAGTTATGGGGGGACAGGGCCACGAGCAGTACTTC.